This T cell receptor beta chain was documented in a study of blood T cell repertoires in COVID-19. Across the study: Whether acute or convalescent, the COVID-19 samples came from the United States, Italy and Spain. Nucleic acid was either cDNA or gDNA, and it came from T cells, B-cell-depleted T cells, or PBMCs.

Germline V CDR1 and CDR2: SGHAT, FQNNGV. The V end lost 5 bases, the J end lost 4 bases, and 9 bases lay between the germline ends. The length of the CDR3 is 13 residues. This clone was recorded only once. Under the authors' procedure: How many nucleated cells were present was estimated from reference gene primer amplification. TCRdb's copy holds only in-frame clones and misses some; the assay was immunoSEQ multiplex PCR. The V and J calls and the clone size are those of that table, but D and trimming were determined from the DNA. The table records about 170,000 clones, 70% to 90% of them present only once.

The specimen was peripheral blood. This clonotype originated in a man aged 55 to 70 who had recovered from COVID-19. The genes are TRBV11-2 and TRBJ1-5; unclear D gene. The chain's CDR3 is CASSLDNNQPQHF. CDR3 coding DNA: TGTGCCAGCAGCCTCGACAATAATCAGCCCCAGCATTTT.